This TCR beta chain was sequenced during a study of shared clonotypes between healthy human individuals. Study-wide findings and caveats: Clonotype sharing among donors was expected to depend on sequencing depth.

Concerning this clone: Its antigen remains unidentified. This sample includes further DNA sequences coding for the same CDR3.

The germline gives CDR1 MNHNS, CDR2 SASEGT. This CDR3 contains 11 residues. The V and J ends lost 6 bases and 3 bases respectively, with 3 bases between them. Donors were healthy HIV-negative adults without recently reported acute infections or vaccinations. Into CD45RA+ naive and CD45RA-negative memory subsets, the CD4+ cells were split. This table comes from immunoSEQ multiplex PCR, and its TCRdb copy is limited to in-frame clones, with some not included. The profile covers 2,500,000 or so clones, with roughly 92% appearing a single time and 0.37% taken by the ten largest. The genes are TRBV6-1 and TRBJ1-5; no clear D. The sequenced material came from naive CD4+ T cells from PBMCs. Subset: CD45RA+ positively selected. The receptor was derived from a man aged 18 to 30 in good health. Some clones in this sample may be carry-over from other donors' samples. This CDR3 reads CASRDNQPQHF. The CDR3 nucleotides read TGTGCCAGCAGAGACAATCAGCCCCAGCATTTT.